Shown below are 6 T cell receptor beta chains from a single sample sequenced in a study of CD8 T cells in ankylosing spondylitis. MiXCR, applied by TCRdb to the 5' RACE reads, yields one record per CDR3 protein. The top ten hold around 4% of the sample, which has fewer than 200,000 distinct CDR3 sequences, around a sixth seen once. Sequencing was carried out using blood, either unsorted or a sorted T cell fraction (not recorded which). Receptors originate from a male donor aged 5-29 years with ankylosing spondylitis or in good health (not recorded which).

This clonotype was picked up many times. The rearrangement links TRBV27 to TRBJ2-7; TRBD1 matches 8 bases. Germline CDR1 MNHEY, CDR2 SMNVEV (reference sequence). The V segment lost 4 bases and the J segment 3 bases; nucleotides outside the gene matches: 11. The CDR3 length is 16 residues. This CDR3 reads CASSYGSGTGIYEQYF. The CDR3 nucleotides are TGTGCCAGCAGTTACGGATCCGGGACAGGAATCTACGAGCAGTACTTC.

This clonotype was observed many times. The rearrangement joins TRBV25-1 to TRBJ2-5, with 7 nucleotides matching TRBD1. This CDR3 region has 15 residues. The V and J ends lost 3 bases and 5 bases, in that order; junction bases with no gene match: 9. CDR1 and CDR2 from the germline V gene are MGHDK and SYGVNS. The CDR3 region is CASSDRRGFLETQYF. The DNA for the CDR3 is TGTGCCAGCAGTGACCGCAGGGGGTTTCTGGAGACCCAGTACTTC.

This clonotype was observed at least ten times. The chain uses TRBV7-2 and TRBJ2-3; 10 positions match TRBD2. In germline, CDR1 is SGHTA, CDR2 FQGNSA. CDR3 size: 15 residues. Unmatched junction bases numbered 5, after V lost 6 bases and J lost 2 bases. DNA for the CDR3: TGTGCCAGCAGACCGCTAGCGGGAGTCACAGATACGCAGTATTTT. This encodes CASRPLAGVTDTQYF.

The chain couples TRBV29-1 to TRBJ2-1, with no clear D. The CDR3 runs 10 residues. V gave up 4 bases and J gave up 6 bases, with 4 bases separating them. Per the germline V gene, CDR1 is SQVTM and CDR2 is ANQGSEA. The CDR3 here is CSVVSNEQFF. In nucleotides, the CDR3 is TGCAGCGTTGTGTCCAATGAGCAGTTCTTC.

This clonotype was counted many times. The V and J genes are TRBV3-1 and TRBJ2-5; D is perhaps TRBD1 or TRBD2 (5 bases each). The length of the CDR3 is 16 residues. Trimming pared 1 base from V and 2 bases from J, leaving 14 bases between. Germline loops: CDR1 LGHDT, CDR2 YNNKEL (reference sequence). CDR3 loop: CASSQGGRNIQETQYF. The CDR3 coding sequence is TGTGCCAGCAGCCAAGGGGGACGGAATATTCAAGAGACCCAGTACTTC.

CDR3 amino acids: CAGTPNSGANVLTF. The DNA of the CDR3 is TGTGCCGGCACCCCCAACTCTGGGGCCAACGTCCTGACTTTC. The chain has TRBV11-2 and TRBJ2-6; D is ambiguous. The CDR3 extends over 14 amino acids. The V end lost 11 bases, the J end lost 0 bases, and 11 bases lay between the germline ends. Germline CDR1 reads SGHAT; CDR2 reads FQNNGV.